This T cell receptor (beta chain) comes out of a study of cytomegalovirus exposure and HLA in healthy donors. Trimming cost V 5 bases and J 0 bases, with 14 bases left between them. The CDR3 is 15 amino acids. Per germline, CDR1 KGHSH and CDR2 LQKENI. A multiplex PCR was run with 60 Vbeta primers and 13 Jbeta primers. The protocol was immunoSEQ multiplex PCR, while the TCRdb copy is restricted to in-frame clones and leaves out a portion. Of more than 150,000 clones in the sample, around 79% are singletons; the top ten hold 1.5%. This sequence originates from a girl aged 5 to 17 in good health and CMV-seropositive. The sequenced sample was PBMCs. The chain recombines TRBV18 with TRBJ2-7; D is perhaps TRBD2 (5 bases). The CDR3 nucleotides are TGTGCCAGCTCAGCTGGACTGACGGGCTCCTACGAGCAGTACTTC. Its translation: CASSAGLTGSYEQYF. The variable domain in full, with the rest retrieved from reference TRBV18 and TRBJ2-7, is NAGVMQNPRHLVRRRGQEARLRCSPMKGHSHVYWYRQLPEEGLKFMVYLQKENIIDESGMPKERFSAEFPKEGPSILRIQQVVRGDSAAYFCASSAGLTGSYEQYFGPGTRLTVT.